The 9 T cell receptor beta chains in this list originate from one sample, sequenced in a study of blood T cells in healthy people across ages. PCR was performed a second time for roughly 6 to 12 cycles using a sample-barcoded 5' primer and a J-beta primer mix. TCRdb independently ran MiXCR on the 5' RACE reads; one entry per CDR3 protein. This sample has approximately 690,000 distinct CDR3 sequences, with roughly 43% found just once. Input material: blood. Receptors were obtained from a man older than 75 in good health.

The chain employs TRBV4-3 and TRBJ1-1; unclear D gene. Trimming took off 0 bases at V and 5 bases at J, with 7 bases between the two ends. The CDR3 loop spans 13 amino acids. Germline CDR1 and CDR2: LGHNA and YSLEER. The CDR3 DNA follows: TGCGCCAGCAGCCAAGATGGGGTTACTGAAGCTTTCTTT. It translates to CASSQDGVTEAFF.

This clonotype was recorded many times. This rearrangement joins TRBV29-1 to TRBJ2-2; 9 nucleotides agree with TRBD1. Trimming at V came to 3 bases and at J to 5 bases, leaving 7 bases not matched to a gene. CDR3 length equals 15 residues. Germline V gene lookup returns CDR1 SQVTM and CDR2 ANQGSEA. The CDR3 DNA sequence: TGCAGCGTTGACTTTAACAGGGGGCGTACCGGGGAGCTGTTTTTT. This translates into CSVDFNRGRTGELFF.

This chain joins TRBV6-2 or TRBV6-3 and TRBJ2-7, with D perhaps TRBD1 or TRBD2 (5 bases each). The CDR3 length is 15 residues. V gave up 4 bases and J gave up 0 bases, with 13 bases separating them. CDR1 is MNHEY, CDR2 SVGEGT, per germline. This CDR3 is CASSSIGTASYEQYF. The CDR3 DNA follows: TGTGCCAGCAGTTCGATAGGGACGGCCTCCTACGAGCAGTACTTC.

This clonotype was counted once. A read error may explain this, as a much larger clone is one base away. The CDR3 bases are TGTGCCAGCAGTGCAGGGTGTCGTACTGAAGCTTTCTTT. This encodes CASSAGCRTEAFF. The chain joins TRBV6-1 to TRBJ1-1, with D maybe TRBD1 (5 bases). Germline assignment: CDR1 MNHNS and CDR2 SASEGT. V lost 4 bases and J 5 bases, leaving 11 bases between the germline ends. The CDR3 spans 13 residues.

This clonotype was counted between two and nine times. As DNA, the CDR3 is TGTGCCAGCAGTCCATATAACAGGGGGCTGAACACTGAAGCTTTCTTT. Protein product: CASSPYNRGLNTEAFF. The chain is built from TRBV28 and TRBJ1-1; the match to TRBD1 covers 9 bases. The germline CDR1 and CDR2 sequences are MDHEN and SYDVKM. V dropped 5 bases and J dropped 0; count of bases not matched to a gene: 7. This CDR3 comprises 16 residues.

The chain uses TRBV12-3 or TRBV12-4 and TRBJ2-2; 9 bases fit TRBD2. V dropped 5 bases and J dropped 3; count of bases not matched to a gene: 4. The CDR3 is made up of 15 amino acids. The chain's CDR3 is CASSPAGGDTGELFF. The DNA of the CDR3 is TGTGCCAGCAGTCCAGCGGGAGGCGACACCGGGGAGCTGTTTTTT.

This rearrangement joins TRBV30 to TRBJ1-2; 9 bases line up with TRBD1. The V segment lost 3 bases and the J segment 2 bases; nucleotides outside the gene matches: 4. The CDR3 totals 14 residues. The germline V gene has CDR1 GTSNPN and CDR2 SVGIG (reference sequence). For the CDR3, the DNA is TGTGCCTGGAGCAGGGACAGGGCCAACTATGGCTACACCTTC. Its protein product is CAWSRDRANYGYTF.

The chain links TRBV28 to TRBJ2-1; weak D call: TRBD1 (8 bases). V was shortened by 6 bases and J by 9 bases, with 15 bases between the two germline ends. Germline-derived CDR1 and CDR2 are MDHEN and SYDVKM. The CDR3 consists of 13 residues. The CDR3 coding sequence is TGTGCCAGCAGACCCACAGGGGGGGGTGAGCAGTTCTTC. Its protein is CASRPTGGGEQFF.

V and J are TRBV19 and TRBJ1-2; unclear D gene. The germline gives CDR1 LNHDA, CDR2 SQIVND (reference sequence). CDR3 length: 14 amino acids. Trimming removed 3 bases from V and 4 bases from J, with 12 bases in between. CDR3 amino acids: CASSMGRTSYGYTF. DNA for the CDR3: TGTGCCAGTAGTATGGGCAGGACCTCCTATGGCTACACCTTC. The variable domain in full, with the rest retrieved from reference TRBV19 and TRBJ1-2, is DGGITQSPKYLFRKEGQNVTLSCEQNLNHDAMYWYRQDPGQGLRLIYYSQIVNDFQKGDIAEGYSVSREKKESFPLTVTSAQKNPTAFYLCASSMGRTSYGYTFGSGTRLTVV.